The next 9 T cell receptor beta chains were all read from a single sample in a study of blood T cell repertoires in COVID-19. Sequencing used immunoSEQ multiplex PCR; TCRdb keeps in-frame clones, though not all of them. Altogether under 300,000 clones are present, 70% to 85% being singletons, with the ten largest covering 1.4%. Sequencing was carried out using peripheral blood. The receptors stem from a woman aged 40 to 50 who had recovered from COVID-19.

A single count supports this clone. The CDR3 here is CASSPRPGGEVRYEQYF. CDR3 in DNA: TGTGCCAGCTCACCACGTCCAGGGGGTGAGGTTAGGTACGAGCAGTACTTC. V gene TRBV18 combines with J gene TRBJ2-7, with 7 bases lining up with TRBD1. The CDR3 extends over 17 amino acids. Germline loops: CDR1 KGHSH, CDR2 LQKENI. Losses at the gene ends were 1 base for V and 4 bases for J; bases not matched to a gene: 13.

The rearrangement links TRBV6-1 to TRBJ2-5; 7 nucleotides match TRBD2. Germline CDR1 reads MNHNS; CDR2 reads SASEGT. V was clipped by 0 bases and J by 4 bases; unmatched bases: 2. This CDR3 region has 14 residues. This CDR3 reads CASSEAAGVETQYF. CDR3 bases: TGTGCCAGCAGTGAAGCGGCGGGGGTAGAGACCCAGTACTTC.

CDR3 residues: CASSAPGGLNTEAFF. In DNA, the CDR3 is TGTGCCAGCAGTGCGCCAGGGGGATTAAACACTGAAGCTTTCTTT. The rearrangement joins TRBV25-1 to TRBJ1-1; the match to TRBD1 covers 7 bases. CDR3 length: 15 residues. The V and J ends lost 4 bases and 2 bases, in that order; junction bases with no gene match: 7. Germline V gene sequence: CDR1 MGHDK, CDR2 SYGVNS.

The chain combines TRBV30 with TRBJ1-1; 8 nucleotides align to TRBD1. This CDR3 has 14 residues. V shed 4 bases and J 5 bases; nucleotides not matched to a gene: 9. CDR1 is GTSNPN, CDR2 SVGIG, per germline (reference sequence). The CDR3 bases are TGTGCCTGGACAGGGGGCCAAAGCTCGACTGAAGCTTTCTTT. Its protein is CAWTGGQSSTEAFF.

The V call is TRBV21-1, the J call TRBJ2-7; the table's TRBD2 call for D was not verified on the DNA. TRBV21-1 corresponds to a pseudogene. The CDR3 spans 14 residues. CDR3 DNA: TGTGCCAGCAGAAAGGGGACTCGTATCTGCGAGCAGTACTTC. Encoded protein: CASRKGTRICEQYF.

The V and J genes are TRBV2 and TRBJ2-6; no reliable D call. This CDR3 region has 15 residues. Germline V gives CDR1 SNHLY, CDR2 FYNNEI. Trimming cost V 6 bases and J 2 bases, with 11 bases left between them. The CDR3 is CASSIQTAGANVLTF. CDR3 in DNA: TGTGCCAGCAGCATTCAGACTGCTGGGGCCAACGTCCTGACTTTC.

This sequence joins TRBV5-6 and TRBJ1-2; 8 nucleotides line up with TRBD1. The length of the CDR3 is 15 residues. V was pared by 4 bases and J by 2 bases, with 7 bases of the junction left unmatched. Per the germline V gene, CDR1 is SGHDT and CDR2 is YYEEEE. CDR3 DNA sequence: TGTGCCAGCAGCGTCGGACAGGGAGGGAACTATGGCTACACCTTC. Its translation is CASSVGQGGNYGYTF.

CDR3 bases: TGTGCCAGCAGTGAACAGGGTTTTGAAAACACCATATATTTT. Translation gives CASSEQGFENTIYF. The genes are TRBV6-1 and TRBJ1-3; the D gene is possibly TRBD1 (5 bases). Trimming stripped 2 bases from V and 6 bases from J, with 11 bases between. The CDR3 is made up of 14 amino acids. Germline loops: CDR1 MNHNS, CDR2 SASEGT.

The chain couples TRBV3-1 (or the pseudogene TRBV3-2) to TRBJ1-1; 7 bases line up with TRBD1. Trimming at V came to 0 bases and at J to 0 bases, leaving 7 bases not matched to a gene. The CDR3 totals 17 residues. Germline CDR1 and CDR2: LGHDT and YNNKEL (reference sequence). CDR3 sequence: CASSQDRGCPMNTEAFF. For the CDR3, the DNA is TGTGCCAGCAGCCAAGACAGGGGGTGCCCTATGAACACTGAAGCTTTCTTT.